This is a list of T cell receptor beta chains from one sample in a study of blood T cell repertoires in COVID-19. Method: immunoSEQ multiplex PCR; TCRdb's copy keeps in-frame clones and lacks some. The sample lists over 150,000 clones, roughly 79% seen once, with 9.5% to 15% in the top ten. Sequenced sample: peripheral blood. Source of these receptors: a woman at least 80 years old with COVID-19, enrolled during active disease. Both conserved end residues are part of each CDR3. D genes are given only for firm matches. Some rows have no size entry. The others give once, few or many, or a class for an expanded clone.

TRBJ2-2 | NA | TRBD1 | TRBV19 | CASRRGGEGITGELFF | TGTGCCAGCAGGAGAGGGGGCGAGGGGATCACCGGGGAGCTGTTTTTT
TRBJ1-5 | NA | NA | TRBV12-3/TRBV12-4 | CASSFTGNQPQHF | TGTGCCAGCAGTTTTACAGGGAATCAGCCCCAGCATTTT
TRBJ2-5 | NA | NA | TRBV5-6 | CASSLPHYQETQYF | TGTGCCAGCAGCTTACCCCACTACCAAGAGACCCAGTACTTC
TRBJ2-2 | NA | TRBD1 | TRBV5-1 | CASSLGQGASGELFF | TGCGCCAGCAGCTTGGGGCAGGGGGCCTCCGGGGAGCTGTTTTTT
TRBJ1-2 | NA | NA | TRBV27 | CASSSGHLLFYGYTF | TGTGCCAGCAGTTCCGGACATCTCTTGTTCTATGGCTACACCTTC
TRBJ2-2 | NA | TRBD2 | TRBV28 | CASSWMTWTSGRAGELFF | TGTGCCAGCAGTTGGATGACTTGGACTAGCGGGAGGGCCGGGGAGCTGTTTTTT
TRBJ1-5 | once | NA | TRBV27 | CATSTGGGNQPQHF | TGTGCCACCTCGACAGGTGGCGGCAATCAGCCCCAGCATTTT
TRBJ1-5 | NA | TRBD1 | TRBV27 | CASSLWGTGGLGSNQPQHF | TGTGCCAGCAGTTTATGGGGAACAGGGGGCCTTGGGAGCAATCAGCCCCAGCATTTT
TRBJ1-5 | NA | NA | TRBV6-5 | CASTGTSNQPQHF | TGTGCCAGCACGGGAACGAGCAATCAGCCCCAGCATTTT
TRBJ1-3 | NA | TRBD1 | TRBV5-4 | CASSLQGALGNTIYF | TGTGCCAGCAGCTTACAGGGGGCGCTTGGAAACACCATATATTTT
TRBJ2-2 | NA | NA | TRBV6-6 | CASSYSGGTGELFF | TGTGCCAGCAGTTACTCAGGGGGCACCGGGGAGCTGTTTTTT
TRBJ2-2 | NA | NA | TRBV28 | CASSLGDTSTGELFF | TGTGCCAGCAGTTTAGGGGACACTTCCACCGGGGAGCTGTTTTTT
TRBJ2-1 | NA | TRBD2 | TRBV27 | CASRLAGRNEQFF | TGTGCCAGCAGACTAGCGGGACGCAATGAGCAGTTCTTC
TRBJ2-6 | NA | NA | TRBV19 | CASSIDQGGSGANVLTF | TGTGCCAGTAGTATAGACCAGGGGGGATCTGGGGCCAACGTCCTGACTTTC
TRBJ1-4 | once | TRBD1 | TRBV2 | CASSLGQGPSTNEKLFF | TGTGCCAGCAGCCTAGGACAGGGGCCCTCAACTAATGAAAAACTGTTTTTT
TRBJ2-1 | NA | NA | TRBV29-1 | CSVETSYEQFF | TGCAGCGTTGAAACTAGTTATGAGCAGTTCTTC
TRBJ2-7 | NA | NA | TRBV28 | CASSLQDHREQYF | TGTGCCAGCAGTTTACAGGATCACAGGGAGCAGTACTTC
TRBJ2-1 | NA | TRBD2 | TRBV4-2 | CASSQVAGGFQGGNEQFF | TGTGCCAGCAGCCAAGTAGCGGGAGGTTTCCAGGGGGGCAATGAGCAGTTCTTC
TRBJ1-2 | NA | TRBD1 | TRBV7-9 | CASSSQGAGYGYTF | TGTGCCAGCAGCTCACAGGGGGCGGGCTATGGCTACACCTTC
TRBJ2-2 | NA | NA | TRBV6-1 | CASSATSGTTNTGELFF | TGTGCCAGCAGTGCGACCTCCGGGACAACGAACACCGGGGAGCTGTTTTTT
TRBJ1-2 | NA | NA | TRBV2 | CASSEGPSYGYTF | TGTGCCAGCAGTGAAGGGCCCTCGTATGGCTACACCTTC
TRBJ1-1 | NA | NA | TRBV24-1 | CATRPDSSENTEAFF | TGTGCCACCAGGCCCGACAGCTCTGAGAACACTGAAGCTTTCTTT
TRBJ1-6 | NA | TRBD1 | TRBV5-1 | CASSSGTGSSYNSPLHF | TGCGCCAGCAGCTCGGGGACAGGGAGCTCCTATAATTCACCCCTCCACTTT
TRBJ2-1 | NA | TRBD2 | TRBV28 | CASSSSSGRASRRGFF | TGTGCCAGCAGTTCCTCTAGCGGGAGGGCCTCTAGGAGGGGCTTCTTC
TRBJ2-1 | NA | TRBD1 | TRBV2 | CASSTGTARNEQFF | TGTGCCAGCAGCACCGGGACAGCACGGAATGAGCAGTTCTTC
TRBJ2-5 | NA | TRBD1 | TRBV14 | CASSQSRGQETQYF | TGTGCCAGCAGCCAATCCAGGGGGCAAGAGACCCAGTACTTC
TRBJ1-1 | NA | NA | TRBV16 | CASSQSLTVNTEAFF | TGTGCCAGCAGCCAATCCCTGACAGTGAACACTGAAGCTTTCTTT
TRBJ1-1 | NA | NA | TRBV30 | CAWSGGPGDAEAFF | TGTGCCTGGAGTGGGGGACCGGGGGACGCTGAAGCTTTCTTT
TRBJ2-1 | NA | TRBD1 | TRBV29-1 | CSETGLAYNEQFF | TGCAGCGAGACAGGGCTAGCTTACAATGAGCAGTTCTTC
TRBJ2-5 | NA | TRBD2 | TRBV11-2 | CASSSPLAGGDLTQETQYF | TGTGCCAGCAGCTCCCCGCTAGCGGGGGGCGACCTGACACAAGAGACCCAGTACTTC
TRBJ2-1 | NA | NA | TRBV4-3 | CASSQDLGQLEQFF | TGCGCCAGCAGCCAAGATCTCGGACAGCTTGAGCAGTTCTTC
TRBJ1-2 | NA | TRBD1 | TRBV7-8 | CASSLARGGTVKDGYTF | TGTGCCAGCAGCTTAGCGCGAGGAGGGACAGTGAAAGATGGCTACACCTTC
TRBJ1-2 | NA | NA | TRBV30 | CAWNQGGHYGYTF | TGTGCCTGGAATCAGGGTGGGCACTATGGCTACACCTTC
TRBJ2-7 | NA | NA | TRBV11-1 | CASSLKTGQIYEQYF | TGTGCCAGCAGCTTAAAGACCGGACAGATCTACGAGCAGTACTTC
TRBJ1-2 | once | NA | TRBV2 | CASSEYGGVPYPGYTF | TGTGCCAGCAGTGAATATGGCGGGGTCCCTTATCCTGGCTACACCTTC
TRBJ1-2 | NA | NA | TRBV25-1 | CASSERQAYGYTF | TGTGCCAGCAGTGAACGCCAGGCCTATGGCTACACCTTC
TRBJ1-5 | NA | TRBD1 | TRBV4-2 | CASSPRQGVSQPQHF | TGTGCCAGCAGCCCTCGACAGGGGGTAAGTCAGCCCCAGCATTTT
TRBJ1-1 | NA | NA | TRBV7-8 | CASSFGDRKNTEAFF | TGTGCCAGCAGCTTCGGAGACAGGAAGAACACTGAAGCTTTCTTT
TRBJ2-5 | NA | NA | TRBV11-3 | CASSLSRVGETQYF | TGTGCCAGCAGCCTATCGAGGGTGGGAGAGACCCAGTACTTC
TRBJ2-2 | once | NA | TRBV3-1/TRBV3-2 | CASSQPGRGTGELFF | TGTGCCAGCAGCCAACCCGGGAGAGGAACCGGGGAGCTGTTTTTT
TRBJ1-1 | NA | TRBD1 | TRBV4-1 | CASSQDPGGNTEAFF | TGCGCCAGCAGCCAAGATCCAGGGGGGAACACTGAAGCTTTCTTT
TRBJ1-3 | NA | NA | TRBV6-1 | CASSESGGQGNTIYF | TGTGCCAGCAGTGAATCGGGGGGGCAAGGAAACACCATATATTTT
TRBJ1-2 | NA | NA | TRBV4-2 | CASSHDSLANYGYTF | TGTGCCAGCAGCCACGACAGTTTAGCTAACTATGGCTACACCTTC
TRBJ2-2 | once | NA | TRBV7-9 | CASNTYGFYTGELFF | TGTGCCAGCAACACCTACGGGTTTTACACCGGGGAGCTGTTTTTT